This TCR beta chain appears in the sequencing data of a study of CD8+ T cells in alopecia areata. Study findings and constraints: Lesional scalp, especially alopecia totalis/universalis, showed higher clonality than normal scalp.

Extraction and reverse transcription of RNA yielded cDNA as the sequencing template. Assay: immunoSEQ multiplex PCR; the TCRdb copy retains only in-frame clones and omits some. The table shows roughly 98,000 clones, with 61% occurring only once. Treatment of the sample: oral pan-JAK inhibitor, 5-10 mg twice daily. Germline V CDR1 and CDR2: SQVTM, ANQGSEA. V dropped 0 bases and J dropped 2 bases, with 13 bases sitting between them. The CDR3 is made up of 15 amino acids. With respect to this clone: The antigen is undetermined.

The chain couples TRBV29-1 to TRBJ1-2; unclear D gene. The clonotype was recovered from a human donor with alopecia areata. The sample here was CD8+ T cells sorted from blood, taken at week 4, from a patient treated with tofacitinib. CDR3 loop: CSVEDLGEPNYGYTF. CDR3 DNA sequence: TGCAGCGTTGAAGATCTCGGGGAGCCCAACTATGGCTACACCTTC.